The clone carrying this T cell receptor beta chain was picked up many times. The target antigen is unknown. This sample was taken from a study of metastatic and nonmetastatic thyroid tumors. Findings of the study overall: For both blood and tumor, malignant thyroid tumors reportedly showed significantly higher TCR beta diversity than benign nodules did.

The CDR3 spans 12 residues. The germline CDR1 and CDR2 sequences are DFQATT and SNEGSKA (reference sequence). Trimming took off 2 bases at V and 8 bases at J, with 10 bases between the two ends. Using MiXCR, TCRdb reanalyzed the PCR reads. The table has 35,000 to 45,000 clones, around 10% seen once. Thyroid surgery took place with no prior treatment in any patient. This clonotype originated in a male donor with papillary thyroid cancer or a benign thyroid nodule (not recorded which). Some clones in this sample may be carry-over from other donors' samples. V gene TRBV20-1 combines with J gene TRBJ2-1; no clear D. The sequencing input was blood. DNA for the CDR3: TGCAGTGCTAGAAAAGGAGTAGATGAGCAGTTCTTC. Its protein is CSARKGVDEQFF.